A single sample is the source of the 20 T cell receptor beta chains below, sequenced in a study of T cells in localized non-small cell lung cancer. Produced via immunoSEQ multiplex PCR; TCRdb's table is partial and in-frame only. Of about 43,000 clones in the sample, over 75% were seen once. The sequencing used PBMCs, collected before any cancer treatment. These receptors were taken from a woman aged 40-70 years with stage II lung adenocarcinoma.

The rearrangement uses TRBV6-5 and TRBJ1-5; TRBD1 is a possible D gene (6 bases). Looked up from germline, CDR1 is MNHEY and CDR2 is SVGAGI. V lost 6 bases and J 0 bases, leaving 12 bases between the germline ends. CDR3 length equals 15 residues. CDR3 in amino acids: CASRRGGGSNQPQHF. In nucleotides, the CDR3 is TGTGCCAGCAGACGAGGGGGGGGTAGCAATCAGCCCCAGCATTTT.

This clone showed up just once. The chain joins TRBV15 to TRBJ2-1; D not certain. Between the trimmed V and J ends, which lost 5 bases and 6 bases, there was a span of 14 bases. The CDR3 is made up of 14 amino acids. CDR1 is LNHNV, CDR2 YYDKDF, per germline (reference sequence). DNA for the CDR3: TGTGCCACCAGCGATCGTAAAATGGGCAATGAGCAGTTCTTC. Translating gives CATSDRKMGNEQFF.

The V and J genes are TRBV5-4 and TRBJ1-4, with 7 bases identical to TRBD1. The length of the CDR3 is 14 residues. The germline gives CDR1 SGHNT, CDR2 YYREEE (reference sequence). With V trimmed by 3 bases and J by 3 bases, 2 bases remained unmatched. The DNA of the CDR3 is TGTGCCAGCAGCTCAGGGGGGTCTAATGAAAAACTGTTTTTT. Amino acids: CASSSGGSNEKLFF.

This clone has only one observation. The CDR3 region is CASSRPGAGVTEAFF. In DNA form, the CDR3 reads TGTGCCAGCAGCCGTCCAGGGGCGGGGGTCACTGAAGCTTTCTTT. The gene calls are TRBV6-5 and TRBJ1-1; perhaps TRBD1 as D (6 bases). Trimming stripped 6 bases from V and 4 bases from J, with 18 bases between. In germline, CDR1 is MNHEY, CDR2 SVGAGI. The CDR3 has 15 amino acids.

The rearrangement links TRBV10-1 to TRBJ2-2; D may correspond to TRBD1 or TRBD2 (5 bases each). Per germline, CDR1 WNHNN and CDR2 SYGVQD (reference sequence). The V and J ends lost 3 bases and 5 bases respectively, with 19 bases between them. The CDR3 extends over 17 amino acids. As DNA, the CDR3 is TGCGCCAGCAGTGAATTGGGACGGAGTGCCCATACCGGGGAGCTGTTTTTT. Protein product: CASSELGRSAHTGELFF.

This rearrangement joins TRBV28 to TRBJ2-7; TRBD1 matches at 11 bases. Per the germline V gene, CDR1 is MDHEN and CDR2 is SYDVKM. This CDR3 contains 20 residues. Trimming at V came to 7 bases and at J to 0 bases, leaving 20 bases not matched to a gene. The CDR3 loop reads CASKPSGPGQGVLPSYEQYF. The CDR3 DNA is TGTGCCAGCAAGCCCTCCGGTCCGGGACAGGGGGTCCTTCCCTCCTACGAGCAGTACTTC.

The chain employs TRBV9 and TRBJ1-5; no reliable D call. Germline lookup yields CDR1 SGDLS and CDR2 YYNGEE. The V end lost 0 bases, the J end lost 5 bases, and 3 bases lay between the germline ends. This CDR3 is built from 12 residues. CDR3 coding DNA: TGTGCCAGCAGCGTAGGAGATCAGCCCCAGCATTTT. This gives the protein CASSVGDQPQHF.

This chain joins TRBV6-4 and TRBJ2-2; 9 bases line up with TRBD1. Losses at the gene ends were 7 bases for V and 3 bases for J; bases not matched to a gene: 6. Germline values: CDR1 MRHNA, CDR2 SNTAGT. This CDR3 is built from 15 residues. CDR3 coding DNA: TGTGCCAGCAAGTCCACAGGGGGCGACACCGGGGAGCTGTTTTTT. It is translated as CASKSTGGDTGELFF.

This sequence joins TRBV6-5 and TRBJ1-1; 7 nucleotides line up with TRBD1. The CDR3 is made up of 14 amino acids. Germline CDR1 is MNHEY and CDR2 is SVGAGI. Unmatched junction bases numbered 12, after V lost 6 bases and J lost 8 bases. The CDR3 protein is CASRQGGPTDEAFF. For the CDR3, the DNA is TGTGCCAGCAGGCAGGGGGGACCTACAGACGAAGCTTTCTTT.

This chain links TRBV5-4 with TRBJ2-2, with a possible D match to TRBD2 (7 bases). The CDR3 is 16 residues long. The germline V gene has CDR1 SGHNT and CDR2 YYREEE (reference sequence). Trimming took 3 bases from V and 1 from J, leaving 13 bases between them. CDR3 residues: CASSWGRGLNTGELFF. The CDR3 bases are TGTGCCAGCAGCTGGGGGCGGGGGCTGAACACCGGGGAGCTGTTTTTT. Filled out from reference TRBV5-4 and TRBJ2-2, the complete variable domain reads ETGVTQSPTHLIKTRGQQVTLRCSSQSGHNTVSWYQQALGQGPQFIFQYYREEENGRGNFPPRFSGLQFPNYSSELNVNALELDDSALYLCASSWGRGLNTGELFFGEGSRLTVL.

The V gene is TRBV28, the J gene TRBJ2-7, with D perhaps matching TRBD2 (6 bases). V lost 3 bases, J lost 4 bases, and 13 bases lay in between. The CDR3 runs 14 residues. CDR1 and CDR2 (germline): MDHEN, SYDVKM. The CDR3 loop is CASSLAGGEYEQYF. For the CDR3, the DNA is TGTGCCAGCAGTTTGGCAGGAGGGGAATACGAGCAGTACTTC.

The V call is TRBV18, the J call TRBJ1-5, with D tentatively TRBD1 (5 bases). The V gene's germline CDR1 is KGHSH and CDR2 LQKENI. Trimming left V 2 bases short and J 4 bases short, with 9 bases between. The CDR3 consists of 14 residues. The DNA for the CDR3 is TGTGCCAGCTCACCATCGCGGGGGAATCAGCCCCAGCATTTT. Its protein product is CASSPSRGNQPQHF. The complete variable domain, with remaining parts taken from reference TRBV18 and TRBJ1-5, reads NAGVMQNPRHLVRRRGQEARLRCSPMKGHSHVYWYRQLPEEGLKFMVYLQKENIIDESGMPKERFSAEFPKEGPSILRIQQVVRGDSAAYFCASSPSRGNQPQHFGDGTRLSIL.

In this sample, this clone turned up a few times. V gene TRBV2 combines with J gene TRBJ2-1; 9 bases line up with TRBD1. This CDR3 comprises 14 residues. V dropped 7 bases and J dropped 3; count of bases not matched to a gene: 4. Per germline, CDR1 SNHLY and CDR2 FYNNEI. For the CDR3, the DNA is TGTGCCAGCACCCGGGACAGGGACTACAATGAGCAGTTCTTC. Amino acid sequence: CASTRDRDYNEQFF.

This rearrangement joins TRBV27 to TRBJ2-1, with 12 positions matching TRBD2. CDR3 length: 16 amino acids. V was pared by 4 bases and J by 1 base, with 2 bases of the junction left unmatched. The germline V gene encodes CDR1 MNHEY and CDR2 SMNVEV (reference sequence). The CDR3 region is CASSSGTSGSYNEQFF. The CDR3 bases are TGTGCCAGCAGTTCCGGGACTAGCGGGTCCTACAATGAGCAGTTCTTC.

J is TRBJ2-5 and V is TRBV5-4; D call uncertain. Trimming removed 0 bases from V and 3 bases from J, with 9 bases in between. In germline, CDR1 is SGHNT, CDR2 YYREEE (reference sequence). This CDR3 contains 14 residues. CDR3 protein: CASSLELFEETQYF. CDR3 DNA sequence: TGTGCCAGCAGCTTGGAGCTATTCGAAGAGACCCAGTACTTC.

The V gene is TRBV28, the J gene TRBJ2-3, with TRBD2 identical over 11 bases. This CDR3 spans 16 amino acids. Germline assignment: CDR1 MDHEN and CDR2 SYDVKM. V lost 3 bases and J lost 5; bases outside the gene matches: 7. The CDR3 loop reads CASSLASGGSRDTQYF. CDR3 nucleotides: TGTGCCAGCAGTTTGGCTAGCGGGGGGTCCAGAGATACGCAGTATTTT. The full variable domain, completed using reference TRBV28 and TRBJ2-3, is DVKVTQSSRYLVKRTGEKVFLECVQDMDHENMFWYRQDPGLGLRLIYFSYDVKMKEKGDIPEGYSVSREKKERFSLILESASTNQTSMYLCASSLASGGSRDTQYFGPGTRLTVL.

This rearrangement joins TRBV18 to TRBJ1-2, with 7 bases that match TRBD1. The junction had 6 bases not matched to a gene; V was cut back by 3 bases and J by 2 bases. This CDR3 comprises 15 residues. Germline CDR1 is KGHSH and CDR2 is LQKENI. The CDR3 nucleotides are TGTGCCAGCTCACCGAACCGGGACAGCAACTATGGCTACACCTTC. Its translation: CASSPNRDSNYGYTF.

The V and J genes are TRBV27 and TRBJ1-1; 7 bases are shared with TRBD1. The V and J ends lost 2 bases and 10 bases, in that order; junction bases with no gene match: 7. The CDR3 totals 13 residues. CDR1 is MNHEY and CDR2 is SMNVEV in the germline V gene (reference sequence). The CDR3 loop reads CASSLGGGIGAFF. The CDR3 DNA sequence: TGTGCCAGCAGTTTAGGAGGGGGCATCGGAGCTTTCTTT.

V is TRBV9 and J is TRBJ2-1; 10 nucleotides agree with TRBD2. V dropped 3 bases and J dropped 4; count of bases not matched to a gene: 4. The germline gives CDR1 SGDLS, CDR2 YYNGEE. CDR3 size: 15 residues. CDR3 DNA sequence: TGTGCCAGCAGCGCCGGACTAGCGGAATACAATGAGCAGTTCTTC. Translating gives CASSAGLAEYNEQFF. The full variable domain, with the rest looked up from reference TRBV9 and TRBJ2-1, is DSGVTQTPKHLITATGQRVTLRCSPRSGDLSVYWYQQSLDQGLQFLIQYYNGEERAKGNILERFSAQQFPDLHSELNLSSLELGDSALYFCASSAGLAEYNEQFFGPGTRLTVL.

The rearrangement links TRBV7-9 to TRBJ1-2, with no clear D. The CDR3 is made up of 14 amino acids. Germline values: CDR1 SEHNR, CDR2 FQNEAQ (reference sequence). Trimming left V 0 bases short and J 8 bases short, with 13 bases between. Here the CDR3 DNA reads TGTGCCAGCAGCTTAGCATTCCCAGAGAGGGGCTACACCTTC. Translated: CASSLAFPERGYTF.